This T cell receptor (beta chain) was recovered during a study of blood T cell repertoires in COVID-19. Study-wide background: Whether acute or convalescent, the COVID-19 samples came from the United States, Italy and Spain. PBMCs, B-cell-depleted T cells, or T cells provided the cDNA or gDNA that made up the material.

CDR1 SNHLY and CDR2 FYNNEI come from the germline V gene. The CDR3 is 14 residues long. Trimming pared 1 base from V and 2 bases from J, leaving 8 bases between. Generated by immunoSEQ multiplex PCR, the TCRdb table keeps only in-frame clones and is missing some. The sample includes 150,000 to 200,000 clones, 75% to 90% of them seen just once. Input material: peripheral blood. This receptor was identified in a man aged 65-85 years with active or convalescent COVID-19. J is TRBJ1-2 and V is TRBV2, with D unclear. CDR3 DNA sequence: TGTGCCAGCAGTGAAGTTAGGCGGAACTATGGCTACACCTTC. The encoded protein is CASSEVRRNYGYTF.